The subject of this entry is one T cell receptor (beta chain). About 0.5 to 1 ug RNA was reverse transcribed with random hexamers. A single record per CDR3 protein comes from TCRdb applying MiXCR to the immunoSEQ multiplex PCR reads. Here the sample spans 130,000 or so distinct CDR3 sequences, roughly 95% being singletons. This entry is derived from a study of CD8 T cells in Susac syndrome. Germline CDR1 reads LGHDT; CDR2 reads YNNKEL (reference sequence). The CDR3 has 18 residues. V was pared by 0 bases and J by 8 bases, with 16 bases of the junction left unmatched. The gene calls are TRBV3-1 and TRBJ1-2; 9 nucleotides line up with TRBD1. The TCR originated in a human donor with Susac syndrome. Sequencing input: CD4+ T cells from PBMCs. The CDR3 coding sequence is TGTGCCAGCAGCCAAGATAAGGTTGTAGCACAGGGGGCGCGAGGCTACACCTTC. Residues: CASSQDKVVAQGARGYTF.